Included here is one T cell receptor beta chain sequence, with context. Its antigen is currently unknown. The record originates from a study of shared clonotypes between healthy human individuals. Study background: Each donor's CD4 naive and CD4 memory cells filled three plates apiece, CD8 naive two, and CD8 memory one.

The study's findings and limits: Memory subsets generally showed smaller estimated richness than naive subsets did.

The germline V gene encodes CDR1 SNHLY and CDR2 FYNNEI. Trimming stripped 6 bases from V and 1 base from J, with 16 bases between. CDR3 size: 15 residues. For sorted subsets, 150 to 250 ng DNA per replicate equaled approximately 32,000 T cell genomes. Using immunoSEQ multiplex PCR, the repertoire was profiled, and TCRdb retains in-frame clones only, with some absent. The table shows around 2.5 million clones, with 93% occurring only once. The specimen sequenced was naive CD4+ T cells from PBMCs. Subset given: CD45RA+ positively selected. The clonotype comes from a man between 18 and 35 years old in good health. Some clones in this sample may be carry-over from other donors' samples. This chain links TRBV2 with TRBJ2-7; possibly TRBD1 for D (5 bases). CDR3 protein: CASSRNPRDSYEQYF. DNA of the CDR3: TGTGCCAGCAGCCGAAACCCCAGGGATTCCTACGAGCAGTACTTC.